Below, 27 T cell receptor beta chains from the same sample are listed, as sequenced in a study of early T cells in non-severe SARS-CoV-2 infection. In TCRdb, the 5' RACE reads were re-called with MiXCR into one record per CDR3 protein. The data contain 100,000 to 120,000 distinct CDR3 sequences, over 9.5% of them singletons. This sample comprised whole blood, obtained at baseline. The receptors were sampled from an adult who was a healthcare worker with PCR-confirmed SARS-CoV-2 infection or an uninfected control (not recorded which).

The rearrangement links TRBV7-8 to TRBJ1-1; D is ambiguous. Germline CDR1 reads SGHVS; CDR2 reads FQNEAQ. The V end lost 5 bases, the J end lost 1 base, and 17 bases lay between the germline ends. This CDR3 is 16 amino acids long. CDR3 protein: CASSQEGRVQNTEAFF. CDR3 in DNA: TGTGCCAGCAGCCAAGAAGGTAGGGTCCAGAACACTGAAGCTTTCTTT.

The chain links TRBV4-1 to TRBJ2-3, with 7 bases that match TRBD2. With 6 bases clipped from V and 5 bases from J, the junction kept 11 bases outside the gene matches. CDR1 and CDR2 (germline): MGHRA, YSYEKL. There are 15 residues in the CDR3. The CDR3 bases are TGCGCCAGCAGGCGGAGTGCGGGGGAGGGAGATACGCAGTATTTT. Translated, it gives CASRRSAGEGDTQYF.

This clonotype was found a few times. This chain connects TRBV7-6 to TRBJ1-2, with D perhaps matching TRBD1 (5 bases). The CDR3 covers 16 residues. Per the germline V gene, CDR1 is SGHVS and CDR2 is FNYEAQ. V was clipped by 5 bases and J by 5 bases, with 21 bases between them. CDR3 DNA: TGTGCCAGCAGCAGTGTCGGGGACTCGTCGGGGTATGGCTACACCTTC. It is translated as CASSSVGDSSGYGYTF.

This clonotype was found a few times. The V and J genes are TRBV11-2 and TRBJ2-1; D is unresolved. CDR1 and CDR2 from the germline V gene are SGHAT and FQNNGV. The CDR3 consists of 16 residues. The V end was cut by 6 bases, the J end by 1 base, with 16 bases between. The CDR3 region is CASRNTRQTSYNEQFF. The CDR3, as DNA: TGTGCCAGCAGGAACACACGGCAGACATCCTACAATGAGCAGTTCTTC.

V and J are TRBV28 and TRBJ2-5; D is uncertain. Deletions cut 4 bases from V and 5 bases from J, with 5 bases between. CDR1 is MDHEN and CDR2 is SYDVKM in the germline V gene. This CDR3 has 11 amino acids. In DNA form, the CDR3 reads TGTGCCAGCAGTTCGAGGGAGACCCAGTACTTC. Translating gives CASSSRETQYF.

In DNA, the CDR3 is TGTGCCAGCAGTTTCGGGACAGGTATAAGGGAGCAGTACTTC. Its protein is CASSFGTGIREQYF. The genes are TRBV28 and TRBJ2-7; 8 bases are a match to TRBD1. V dropped 3 bases and J dropped 7; count of bases not matched to a gene: 8. The CDR3 totals 14 residues. Germline CDR1 and CDR2: MDHEN and SYDVKM.

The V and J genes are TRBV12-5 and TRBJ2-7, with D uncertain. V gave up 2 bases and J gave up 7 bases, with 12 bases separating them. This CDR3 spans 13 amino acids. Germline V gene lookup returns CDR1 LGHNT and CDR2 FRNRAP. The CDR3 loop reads CASGLLVLGEQYF. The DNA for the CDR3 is TGTGCTAGTGGTTTGTTGGTTTTGGGGGAGCAGTACTTC.

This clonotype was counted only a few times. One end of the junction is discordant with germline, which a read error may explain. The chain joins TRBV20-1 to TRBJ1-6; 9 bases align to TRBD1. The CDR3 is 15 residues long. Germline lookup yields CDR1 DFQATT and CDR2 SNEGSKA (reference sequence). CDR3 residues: CSAGRTGARNSPLHF. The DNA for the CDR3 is TGCAGTGCTGGTAGGACAGGGGCAAGGAATTCACCCCTCCATTTT.

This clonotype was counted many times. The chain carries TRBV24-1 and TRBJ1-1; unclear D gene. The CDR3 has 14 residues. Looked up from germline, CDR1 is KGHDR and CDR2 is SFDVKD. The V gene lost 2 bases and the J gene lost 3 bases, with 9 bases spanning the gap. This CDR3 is CATSDSGRYTEAFF. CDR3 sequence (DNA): TGTGCCACCAGTGATTCCGGTCGTTACACTGAAGCTTTCTTT.

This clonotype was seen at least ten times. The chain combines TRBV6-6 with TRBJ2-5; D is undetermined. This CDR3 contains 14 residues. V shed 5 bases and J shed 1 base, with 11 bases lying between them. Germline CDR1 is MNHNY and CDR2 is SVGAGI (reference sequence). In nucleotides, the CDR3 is TGTGCCAGCAGTATTGGGCCCGTCCAAGAGACCCAGTACTTC. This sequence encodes CASSIGPVQETQYF.

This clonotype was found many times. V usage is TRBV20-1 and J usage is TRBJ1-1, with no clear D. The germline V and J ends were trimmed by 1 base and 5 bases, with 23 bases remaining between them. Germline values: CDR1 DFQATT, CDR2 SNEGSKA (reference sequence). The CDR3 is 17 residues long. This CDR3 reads CSARAYQPRRALTEAFF. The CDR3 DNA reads TGCAGTGCTAGAGCCTACCAACCTCGGAGGGCCCTGACTGAAGCTTTCTTT.

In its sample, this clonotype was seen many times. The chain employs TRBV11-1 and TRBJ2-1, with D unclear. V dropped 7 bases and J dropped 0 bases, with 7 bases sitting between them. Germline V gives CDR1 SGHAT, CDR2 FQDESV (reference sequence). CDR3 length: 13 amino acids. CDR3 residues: CASTRSSYNEQFF. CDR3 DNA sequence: TGTGCCAGCACCCGTAGCTCCTACAATGAGCAGTTCTTC. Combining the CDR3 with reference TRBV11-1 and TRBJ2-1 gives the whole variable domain EAEVAQSPRYKITEKSQAVAFWCDPISGHATLYWYRQILGQGPELLVQFQDESVVDDSQLPKDRFSAERLKGVDSTLKIQPAELGDSAMYLCASTRSSYNEQFFGPGTRLTVL.

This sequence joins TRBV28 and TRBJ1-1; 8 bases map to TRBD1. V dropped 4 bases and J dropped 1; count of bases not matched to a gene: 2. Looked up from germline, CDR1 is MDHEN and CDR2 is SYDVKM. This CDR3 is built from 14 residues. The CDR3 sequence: CASSSGGENTEAFF. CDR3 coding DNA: TGTGCCAGCAGTTCAGGGGGCGAGAACACTGAAGCTTTCTTT.

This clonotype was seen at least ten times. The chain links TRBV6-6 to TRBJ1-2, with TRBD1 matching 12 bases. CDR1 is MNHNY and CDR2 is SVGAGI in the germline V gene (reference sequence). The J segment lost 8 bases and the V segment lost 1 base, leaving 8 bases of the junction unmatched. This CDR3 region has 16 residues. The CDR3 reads CASSYYGTGGVGGYTF. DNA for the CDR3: TGTGCCAGCAGTTACTACGGGACAGGGGGCGTCGGAGGCTACACCTTC.

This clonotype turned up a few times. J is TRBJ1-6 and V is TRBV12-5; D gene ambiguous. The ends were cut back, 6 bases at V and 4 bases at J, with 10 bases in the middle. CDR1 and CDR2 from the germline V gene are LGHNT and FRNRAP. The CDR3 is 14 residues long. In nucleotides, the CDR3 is TGTGCTAGTGGCCCCGAGCCTTATAATTCACCCCTCCACTTT. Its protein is CASGPEPYNSPLHF.

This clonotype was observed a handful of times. For the CDR3, the DNA is TGTGCCAGCAGCACGACTAGCGGGGGAACCTACAATGAGCAGTTCTTC. Its translation: CASSTTSGGTYNEQFF. The J gene is TRBJ2-1, the V gene TRBV7-9, with 12 bases aligning to TRBD2. This CDR3 comprises 16 residues. With 5 bases clipped from V and 2 bases from J, the junction kept 4 bases outside the gene matches. Germline CDR1 reads SEHNR; CDR2 reads FQNEAQ (reference sequence).

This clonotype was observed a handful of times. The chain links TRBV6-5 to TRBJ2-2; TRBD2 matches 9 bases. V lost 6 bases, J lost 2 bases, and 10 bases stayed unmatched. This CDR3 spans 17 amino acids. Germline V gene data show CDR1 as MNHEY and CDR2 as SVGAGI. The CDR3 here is CASRASGMGINTGELFF. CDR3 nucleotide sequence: TGTGCCAGCAGGGCTAGCGGGATGGGGATTAACACCGGGGAGCTGTTTTTT.

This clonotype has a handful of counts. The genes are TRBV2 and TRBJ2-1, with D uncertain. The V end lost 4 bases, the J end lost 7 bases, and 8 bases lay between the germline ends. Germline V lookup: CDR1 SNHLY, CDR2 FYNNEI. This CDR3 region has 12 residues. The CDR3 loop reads CASSASGNEQFF. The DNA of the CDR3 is TGTGCCAGCAGTGCTTCCGGGAATGAGCAGTTCTTC. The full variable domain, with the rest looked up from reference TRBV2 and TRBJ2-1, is EPEVTQTPSHQVTQMGQEVILRCVPISNHLYFYWYRQILGQKVEFLVSFYNNEISEKSEIFDDQFSVERPDGSNFTLKIRSTKLEDSAMYFCASSASGNEQFFGPGTRLTVL.

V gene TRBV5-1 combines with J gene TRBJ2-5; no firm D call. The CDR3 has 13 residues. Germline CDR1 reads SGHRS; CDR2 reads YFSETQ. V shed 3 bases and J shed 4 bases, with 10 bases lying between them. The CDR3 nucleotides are TGCGCCAGCAGCTATGGGGTAGGAGAGACCCAGTACTTC. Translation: CASSYGVGETQYF.

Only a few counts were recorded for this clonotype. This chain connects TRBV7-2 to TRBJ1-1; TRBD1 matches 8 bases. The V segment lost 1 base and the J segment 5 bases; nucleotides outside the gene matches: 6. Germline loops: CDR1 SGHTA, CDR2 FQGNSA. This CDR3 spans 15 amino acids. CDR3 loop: CASSLGRQGATEAFF. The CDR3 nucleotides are TGTGCCAGCAGCTTAGGTAGGCAGGGGGCTACTGAAGCTTTCTTT.

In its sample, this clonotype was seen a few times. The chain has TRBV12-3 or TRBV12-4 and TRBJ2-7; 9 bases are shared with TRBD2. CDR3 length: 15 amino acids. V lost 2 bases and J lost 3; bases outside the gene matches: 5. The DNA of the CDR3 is TGTGCCAGCAGTTTAAGAGCGGGGGGCATCTACGAGCAGTACTTC. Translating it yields CASSLRAGGIYEQYF.

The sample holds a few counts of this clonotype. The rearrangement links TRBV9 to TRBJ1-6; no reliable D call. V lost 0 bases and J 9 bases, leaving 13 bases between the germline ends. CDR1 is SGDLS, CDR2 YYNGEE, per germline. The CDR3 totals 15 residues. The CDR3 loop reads CASSVDVARPSPLHF. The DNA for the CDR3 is TGTGCCAGCAGCGTAGATGTGGCGCGACCTTCACCCCTCCACTTT.

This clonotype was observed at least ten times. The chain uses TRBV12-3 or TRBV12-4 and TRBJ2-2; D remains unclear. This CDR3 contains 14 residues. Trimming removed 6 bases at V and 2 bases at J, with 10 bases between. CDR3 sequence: CASRPDGNTGELFF. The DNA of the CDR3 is TGTGCCAGCAGGCCGGACGGAAACACCGGGGAGCTGTTTTTT.

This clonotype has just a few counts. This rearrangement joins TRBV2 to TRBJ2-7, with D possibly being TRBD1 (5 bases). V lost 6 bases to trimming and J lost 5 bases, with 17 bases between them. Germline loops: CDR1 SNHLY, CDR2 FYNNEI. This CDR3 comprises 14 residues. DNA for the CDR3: TGTGCCAGCAGGAGAGACAGAGCCGAAGACGAGCAGTACTTC. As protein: CASRRDRAEDEQYF.

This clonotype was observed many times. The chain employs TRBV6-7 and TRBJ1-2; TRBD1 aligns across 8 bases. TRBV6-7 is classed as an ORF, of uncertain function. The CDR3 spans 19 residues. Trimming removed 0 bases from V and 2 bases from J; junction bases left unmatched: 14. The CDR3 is CASSYSILIQGAGNYGYTF. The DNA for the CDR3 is TGTGCCAGCAGTTACTCGATACTTATCCAGGGGGCTGGAAACTATGGCTACACCTTC.

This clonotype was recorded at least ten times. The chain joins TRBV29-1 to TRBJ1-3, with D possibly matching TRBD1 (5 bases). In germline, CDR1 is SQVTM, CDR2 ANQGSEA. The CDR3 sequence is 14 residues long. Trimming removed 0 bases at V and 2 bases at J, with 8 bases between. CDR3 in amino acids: CSVEEGGTGNTIYF. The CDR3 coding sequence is TGCAGCGTTGAAGAGGGGGGAACTGGAAACACCATATATTTT. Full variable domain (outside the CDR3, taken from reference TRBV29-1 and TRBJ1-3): SAVISQKPSRDICQRGTSLTIQCQVDSQVTMMFWYRQQPGQSLTLIATANQGSEATYESGFVIDKFPISRPNLTFSTLTVSNMSPEDSSIYLCSVEEGGTGNTIYFGEGSWLTVV.

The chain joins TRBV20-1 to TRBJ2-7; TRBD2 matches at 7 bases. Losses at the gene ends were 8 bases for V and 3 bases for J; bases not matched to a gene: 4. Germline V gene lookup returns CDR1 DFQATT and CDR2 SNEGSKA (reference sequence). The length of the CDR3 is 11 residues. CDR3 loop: CSPREGYEQYF. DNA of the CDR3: TGCAGTCCAAGGGAGGGCTACGAGCAGTACTTC.